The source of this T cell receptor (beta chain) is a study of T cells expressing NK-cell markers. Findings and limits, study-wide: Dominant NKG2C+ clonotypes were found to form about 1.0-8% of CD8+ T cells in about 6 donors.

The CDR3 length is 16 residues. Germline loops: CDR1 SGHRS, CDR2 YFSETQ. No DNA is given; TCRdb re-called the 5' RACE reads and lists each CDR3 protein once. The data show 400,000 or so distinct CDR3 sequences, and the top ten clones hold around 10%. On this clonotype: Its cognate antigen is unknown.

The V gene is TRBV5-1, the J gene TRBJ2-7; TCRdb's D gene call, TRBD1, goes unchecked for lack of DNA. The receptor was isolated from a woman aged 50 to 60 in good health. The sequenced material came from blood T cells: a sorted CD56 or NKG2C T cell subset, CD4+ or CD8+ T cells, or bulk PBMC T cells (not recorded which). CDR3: CASSFLGQGRSYEQYF.